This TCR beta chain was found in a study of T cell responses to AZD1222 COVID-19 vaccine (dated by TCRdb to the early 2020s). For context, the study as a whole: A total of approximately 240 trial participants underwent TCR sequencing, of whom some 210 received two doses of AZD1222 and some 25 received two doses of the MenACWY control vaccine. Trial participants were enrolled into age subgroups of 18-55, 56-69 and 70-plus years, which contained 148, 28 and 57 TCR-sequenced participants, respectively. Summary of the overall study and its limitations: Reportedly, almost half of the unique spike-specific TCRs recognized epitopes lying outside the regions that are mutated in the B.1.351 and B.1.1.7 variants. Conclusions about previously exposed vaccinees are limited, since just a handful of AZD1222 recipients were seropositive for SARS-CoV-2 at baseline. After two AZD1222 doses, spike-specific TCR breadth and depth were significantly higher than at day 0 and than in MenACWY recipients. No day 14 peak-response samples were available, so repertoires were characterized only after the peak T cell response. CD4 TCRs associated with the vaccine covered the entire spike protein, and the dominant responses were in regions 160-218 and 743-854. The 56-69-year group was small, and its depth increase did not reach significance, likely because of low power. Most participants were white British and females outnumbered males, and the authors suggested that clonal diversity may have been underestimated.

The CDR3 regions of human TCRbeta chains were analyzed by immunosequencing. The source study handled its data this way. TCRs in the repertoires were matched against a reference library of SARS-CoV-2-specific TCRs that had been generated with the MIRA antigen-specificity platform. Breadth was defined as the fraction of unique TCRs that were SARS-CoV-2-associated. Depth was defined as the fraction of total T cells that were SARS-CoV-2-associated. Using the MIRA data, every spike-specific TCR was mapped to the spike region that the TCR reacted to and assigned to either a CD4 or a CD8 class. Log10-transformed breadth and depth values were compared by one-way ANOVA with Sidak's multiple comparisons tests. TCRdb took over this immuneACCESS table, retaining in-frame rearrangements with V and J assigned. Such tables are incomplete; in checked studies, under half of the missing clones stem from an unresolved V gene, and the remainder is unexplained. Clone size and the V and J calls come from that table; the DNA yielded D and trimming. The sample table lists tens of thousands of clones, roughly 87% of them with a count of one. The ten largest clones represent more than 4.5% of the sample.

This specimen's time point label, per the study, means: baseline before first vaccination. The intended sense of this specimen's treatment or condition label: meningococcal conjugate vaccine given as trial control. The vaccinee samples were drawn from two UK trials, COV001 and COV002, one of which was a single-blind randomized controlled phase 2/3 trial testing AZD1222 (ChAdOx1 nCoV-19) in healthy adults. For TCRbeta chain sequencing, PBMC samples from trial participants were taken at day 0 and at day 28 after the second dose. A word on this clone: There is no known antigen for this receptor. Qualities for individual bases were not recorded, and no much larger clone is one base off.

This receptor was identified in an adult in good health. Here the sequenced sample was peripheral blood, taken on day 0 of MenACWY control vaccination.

The DNA reads TGTGCCAGCAGTTTAGTGGGTCGAGAGACCCAGTACTTC. It codes for CASSLVGRETQYF. Recombination linked TRBV12-3 or TRBV12-4 to TRBJ2-5; too little of a D gene remains to name it. V drops 1 base and J drops 4 bases, leaving 7 bases in between. The CDR3 goes from the cysteine to the phenylalanine over 13 residues. Solely the CDR3 DNA is kept, with 39 bases framed from the first base.